These 21 T cell receptor beta chains were all obtained from the same sample, sequenced in a study of CD8+ T cells in alopecia areata. Following RNA extraction, reverse transcription yielded cDNA that acted as the sequencing template. Sequencing was performed with immunoSEQ multiplex PCR; in TCRdb, only in-frame clones are kept and a portion is missing. The sample shows about 42,000 clones, about 71% of them seen only once. Treatment described: oral pan-JAK inhibitor, 5-10 mg twice daily. The starting material was CD8+ T cells sorted from blood, obtained at week 4, from a patient treated with tofacitinib. Receptor source: a human donor with alopecia areata.

This rearrangement joins TRBV30 to TRBJ1-6; the D gene is possibly TRBD1 (5 bases). V was clipped by 1 base and J by 6 bases, with 16 bases between them. The CDR3 is 16 amino acids. Germline V gives CDR1 GTSNPN, CDR2 SVGIG (reference sequence). CDR3 bases: TGTGCCTGGAGTGGCTACGGGACGGATCTTAATTCACCCCTCCACTTT. Encoded protein: CAWSGYGTDLNSPLHF.

V gene TRBV29-1 combines with J gene TRBJ1-2; 7 nucleotides line up with TRBD1. In germline, CDR1 is SQVTM, CDR2 ANQGSEA. Trimming cost V 2 bases and J 6 bases; bases outside gene matches: 15. This CDR3 contains 16 residues. CDR3 in DNA: TGCAGCGTTGAAATTCGTGACAGGGATTTGCTGAATGGCTACACCTTC. Translated, it gives CSVEIRDRDLLNGYTF.

The chain carries TRBV4-1 and TRBJ1-1; no reliable D call. V lost 3 bases and J lost 5, with 19 bases in between. This CDR3 region has 16 residues. CDR1 and CDR2 from the germline V gene are MGHRA and YSYEKL. The CDR3 region is CASSHGGWIFWTEAFF. The CDR3 coding sequence is TGCGCCAGCAGCCACGGTGGGTGGATCTTTTGGACTGAAGCTTTCTTT.

The chain joins TRBV30 to TRBJ2-1; D is unresolved. This CDR3 comprises 12 residues. CDR1 and CDR2 from the germline V gene are GTSNPN and SVGIG (reference sequence). With 1 base removed from V and 5 bases from J, the gap between germline ends came to 6 bases. The CDR3 here is CAWSETHNEQFF. CDR3 bases: TGTGCCTGGAGTGAAACACACAATGAGCAGTTCTTC.

This chain uses TRBV13 with TRBJ2-5; 11 bases line up with TRBD2. The CDR3 is 16 residues long. Germline CDR1 reads PRHDT; CDR2 reads FYEKMQ (reference sequence). After removal of 5 bases from V and 2 bases from J, the junction contained 7 bases not matched to a gene. CDR3 sequence: CASSQRLAGTQETQYF. The CDR3 DNA is TGTGCCAGCAGCCAGAGACTAGCGGGGACTCAAGAGACCCAGTACTTC.

This clone was counted only a few times. The chain employs TRBV19 and TRBJ1-5, with D possibly TRBD1 on 6 matching bases. The germline CDR1 and CDR2 sequences are LNHDA and SQIVND (reference sequence). Trimming pared 3 bases from V and 7 bases from J, leaving 10 bases between. This CDR3 is built from 13 residues. In DNA form, the CDR3 reads TGTGCCAGTAGTATTCTAGACAGGCAGCCCCAGCATTTT. Protein: CASSILDRQPQHF.

The chain links TRBV30 to TRBJ1-2; no clear D gene. Between the trimmed V and J ends, which lost 1 base and 1 base, there was a span of 13 bases. The CDR3 runs 15 residues. Germline V gives CDR1 GTSNPN, CDR2 SVGIG (reference sequence). The CDR3 protein is CAWSGLEGSNYGYTF. The CDR3 DNA reads as TGTGCCTGGAGTGGGTTGGAGGGAAGTAACTATGGCTACACCTTC.

The rearrangement uses TRBV2 and TRBJ2-7, with D possibly being TRBD1 (6 bases). The germline CDR1 and CDR2 sequences are SNHLY and FYNNEI. There are 13 residues in the CDR3. The V end lost 8 bases, the J end lost 6 bases, and 17 bases lay between the germline ends. The CDR3 region is CASLAQGRREQYF. As DNA, the CDR3 is TGTGCCAGCCTGGCCCAGGGGAGACGCGAGCAGTACTTC. Complete variable domain (other parts from reference TRBV2 and TRBJ2-7): EPEVTQTPSHQVTQMGQEVILRCVPISNHLYFYWYRQILGQKVEFLVSFYNNEISEKSEIFDDQFSVERPDGSNFTLKIRSTKLEDSAMYFCASLAQGRREQYFGPGTRLTVT.

The J gene is TRBJ1-1, the V gene TRBV6-6, with a tentative D call TRBD1 (5 bases). Germline CDR1 MNHNY, CDR2 SVGAGI (reference sequence). The CDR3 covers 16 residues. Trimming pared 6 bases from V and 0 bases from J, leaving 17 bases between. The CDR3 reads CASSVRRGSMNTEAFF. DNA of the CDR3: TGTGCCAGCAGCGTCAGGCGGGGCAGCATGAACACTGAAGCTTTCTTT.

The chain links TRBV29-1 to TRBJ2-5; no definite D call. Germline lookup yields CDR1 SQVTM and CDR2 ANQGSEA. The CDR3 covers 12 residues. V lost 3 bases and J 0 bases, leaving 5 bases between the germline ends. The CDR3, as DNA: TGCAGCGTTGAGTTGGACCAAGAGACCCAGTACTTC. It encodes CSVELDQETQYF.

V usage is TRBV13 and J usage is TRBJ2-3; 7 positions agree with TRBD2. With 4 bases clipped from V and 2 bases from J, the junction kept 6 bases outside the gene matches. There are 15 residues in the CDR3. CDR1 and CDR2 (germline): PRHDT, FYEKMQ (reference sequence). The CDR3 here is CASSSTSYDTDTQYF. For the CDR3, the DNA is TGTGCCAGCAGCTCGACTAGCTATGACACAGATACGCAGTATTTT.

In this sample, this clone turned up a few times. The rearrangement uses TRBV29-1 and TRBJ2-3; no firm D call. Germline values: CDR1 SQVTM, CDR2 ANQGSEA. The CDR3 spans 12 residues. V lost 5 bases and J lost 0, with 6 bases in between. This CDR3 reads CSVLDSTDTQYF. The DNA of the CDR3 is TGCAGCGTTCTTGACAGCACAGATACGCAGTATTTT.

The rearrangement links TRBV13 to TRBJ1-6, with 8 bases aligning to TRBD1. V lost 4 bases and J lost 10; bases outside the gene matches: 12. Per germline, CDR1 PRHDT and CDR2 FYEKMQ (reference sequence). This CDR3 has 16 residues. The CDR3 region has the DNA TGTGCCAGCAGCTACGGACAGGGACCTCCGGGGTCACCCCTCCACTTT. Amino acid sequence: CASSYGQGPPGSPLHF.

J is TRBJ1-2 and V is TRBV4-3, with D hard to call. The CDR3 is made up of 16 amino acids. V was clipped by 1 base and J by 5 bases, with 17 bases between them. Germline V gene sequence: CDR1 LGHNA, CDR2 YSLEER. The DNA for the CDR3 is TGCGCCAGCAGCCAAGGCCCGAGGACCGTCCGATATGGCTACACCTTC. Residues: CASSQGPRTVRYGYTF.

The chain carries TRBV2 and TRBJ2-1; TRBD1 aligns across 8 bases. The junction had 9 bases not matched to a gene; V was cut back by 6 bases and J by 5 bases. Looked up from germline, CDR1 is SNHLY and CDR2 is FYNNEI. The CDR3 covers 15 residues. CDR3 nucleotides: TGTGCCAGCAGCGTAACCCTACAGGGGGACAATGAGCAGTTCTTC. It yields the protein CASSVTLQGDNEQFF. The entire variable domain, with the rest obtained from reference TRBV2 and TRBJ2-1, is as follows: EPEVTQTPSHQVTQMGQEVILRCVPISNHLYFYWYRQILGQKVEFLVSFYNNEISEKSEIFDDQFSVERPDGSNFTLKIRSTKLEDSAMYFCASSVTLQGDNEQFFGPGTRLTVL.

This rearrangement joins TRBV30 to TRBJ2-1; tentative D call: TRBD1 (6 bases). The CDR3 has 12 amino acids. Germline CDR1 is GTSNPN and CDR2 is SVGIG (reference sequence). Trimming left V 0 bases short and J 8 bases short, with 8 bases between. The CDR3 spells CAWSVQGDEQFF. DNA of the CDR3: TGTGCCTGGAGTGTACAGGGCGATGAGCAGTTCTTC.

This chain joins TRBV7-2 and TRBJ2-3; 14 nucleotides match TRBD2. With 5 bases clipped from V and 4 bases from J, the junction kept 8 bases outside the gene matches. The CDR3 contains 17 residues. CDR1 SGHTA and CDR2 FQGNSA come from the germline V gene. The CDR3 region is CASSPGLAGGLADTQYF. The CDR3 DNA sequence: TGTGCCAGCAGCCCCGGACTAGCGGGGGGATTGGCAGATACGCAGTATTTT. The full variable domain, completed using reference TRBV7-2 and TRBJ2-3, is GAGVSQSPSNKVTEKGKDVELRCDPISGHTALYWYRQSLGQGLEFLIYFQGNSAPDKSGLPSDRFSAERTGGSVSTLTIQRTQQEDSAVYLCASSPGLAGGLADTQYFGPGTRLTVL.

The chain links TRBV1 to TRBJ2-4. TRBV1 is termed a pseudogene. The CDR3 runs 14 residues. The CDR3 region has the DNA TGCACCAGCAACTGTTCGACAGCCAAAAACATTCAGTACTTC. Translating gives CTSNCSTAKNIQYF.

The chain employs TRBV5-1 and TRBJ1-1; TRBD1 might be the D (5 bases). This CDR3 has 11 amino acids. The V gene's germline CDR1 is SGHRS and CDR2 YFSETQ. V gave up 0 bases and J gave up 10 bases, with 7 bases separating them. For the CDR3, the DNA is TGCGCCAGCAGCTTGGGAGGGGCAGCTTTCTTT. Translating gives CASSLGGAAFF. The full variable domain, its missing parts supplied by reference TRBV5-1 and TRBJ1-1, is KAGVTQTPRYLIKTRGQQVTLSCSPISGHRSVSWYQQTPGQGLQFLFEYFSETQRNKGNFPGRFSGRQFSNSRSEMNVSTLELGDSALYLCASSLGGAAFFGQGTRLTVV.

The V call is TRBV4-3, the J call TRBJ2-7; D is uncertain. The germline CDR1 and CDR2 sequences are LGHNA and YSLEER. CDR3 length: 16 amino acids. The germline V and J ends were trimmed by 0 bases and 0 bases, with 12 bases remaining between them. CDR3 bases: TGCGCCAGCAGCCAAGATGCCCGCAGCCTCTCCTACGAGCAGTACTTC. Translating it yields CASSQDARSLSYEQYF.

The J gene is TRBJ2-2, the V gene TRBV19; D possibly corresponds to TRBD2 (5 bases). The V gene lost 1 base and the J gene lost 0 bases, with 9 bases spanning the gap. Germline lookup yields CDR1 LNHDA and CDR2 SQIVND (reference sequence). There are 16 residues in the CDR3. The CDR3 loop reads CASSIVTGANTGELFF. For the CDR3, the DNA is TGTGCCAGTAGTATAGTAACCGGGGCGAACACCGGGGAGCTGTTTTTT.